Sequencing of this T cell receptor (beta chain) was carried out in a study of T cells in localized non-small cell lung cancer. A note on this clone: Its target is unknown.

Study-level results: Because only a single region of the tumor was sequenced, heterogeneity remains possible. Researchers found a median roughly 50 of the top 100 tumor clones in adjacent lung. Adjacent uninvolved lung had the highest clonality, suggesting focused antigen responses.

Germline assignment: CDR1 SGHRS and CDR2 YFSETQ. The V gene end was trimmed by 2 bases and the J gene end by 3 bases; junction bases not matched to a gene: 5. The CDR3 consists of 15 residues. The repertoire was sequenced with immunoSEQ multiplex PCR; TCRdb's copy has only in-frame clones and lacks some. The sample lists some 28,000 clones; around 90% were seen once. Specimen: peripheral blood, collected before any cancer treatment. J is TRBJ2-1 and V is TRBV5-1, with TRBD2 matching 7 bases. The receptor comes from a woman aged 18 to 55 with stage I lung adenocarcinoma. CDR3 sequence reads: CASSFPREVYNEQFF. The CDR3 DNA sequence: TGCGCCAGCAGCTTCCCTCGGGAGGTCTACAATGAGCAGTTCTTC.